The present T cell receptor beta chain was sequenced within a study of blood T cell repertoires in COVID-19 (dated by TCRdb to about 2020). Study-level background: Samples from collaborators originated in the United States, Italy and Spain and spanned both the acute and convalescent phases of COVID-19. The prospective study material was composed of cDNA or gDNA derived from T cells, B-cell-depleted T cells, or PBMCs. The dataset comprised deeply sampled blood TCRbeta repertoires from subjects exposed to, actively infected with, or recovered from COVID-19. The repertoires were released in a freely available public database intended as a resource for research on the immune response to SARS-CoV-2. The samples were drawn from two sources: the first 160 participants of the ongoing ImmuneRACE study, and 1,200 or so subjects contributed by 6 global collaborators. A de-identified subject ID, COVID-19 status, age in years and sex were almost always included in the sample metadata. Where available, HLA class I and class II types were taken from metadata supplied by the sample provider and were not determined by assay-based typing. Beyond this particular receptor, the publication reports: The amount of clinical and demographic metadata varied by source and participant and was provided uncurated.

The cysteine opens and the phenylalanine closes a CDR3 of 15 amino acids. Only the CDR3 DNA stays, 45 bases, in frame from base 1. V is pared back by 2 bases and J by 8 bases, with 16 bases lying between the germline termini. Taken from the germline V gene (reference sequence), the CDR1 and CDR2 loops are SGHNT and YYREEE. TCRbeta CDR3 regions were amplified from genomic DNA using the immunoSEQ Assay, a bias-controlled multiplex PCR. The authors processed their data as follows. Within the assay, amplification of reference gene primers was used to estimate how many nucleated cells each sample contained. To quantify the absolute abundance of each unique TCRbeta CDR3 rearrangement, sequence reads were collapsed and filtered. For each sample, productive Simpson clonality was calculated as the square root of Simpson's diversity index across productive rearrangements. In TCRdb, the immuneACCESS table is reduced to in-frame sequences with V and J assigned. These tables do not hold every clone; where another copy was compared, an unresolved V gene accounts for under half, and the others remain unexplained. V, J and clone size derive from that table, while D and trimming were established from the DNA sequence. Counted in this sample were 120,000 to 150,000 clones; 85% to 90% of them appeared once. Clones ranked in the top ten supply more than 9.5% of the sample.

Each collaborating institution followed its own protocols to collect whole blood in K2EDTA tubes. Collaborator samples were shipped for TCRbeta analysis as frozen whole blood, isolated PBMCs, or DNA extracted from either sample type. As for this clone: Its antigen is not yet known. Per-base quality was not reported, and no clone a single base away is much larger than it.

The receptor comes from a woman at least 80 years old with acute or convalescent COVID-19. The V gene is TRBV5-4 and the J gene is TRBJ1-4; TRBD1 is perhaps the D gene, given 6 matching bases. Material: peripheral blood. The DNA sequence is as follows: TGTGCCAGCAGCTTAGGGGGGCGGGGGAAGGAAAAACTGTTTTTT. Its protein reads: CASSLGGRGKEKLFF.